Below, 5 T cell receptor beta chains from the same sample are listed, as sequenced in a study of cytomegalovirus exposure and HLA in healthy donors. A multiplex PCR was run with 60 Vbeta primers and 13 Jbeta primers. Only in-frame clones appear in the TCRdb table, and some are missing; sequencing was by immunoSEQ multiplex PCR. The sample consists of 150,000 to 200,000 clones, about four fifths of them appearing once. The sample taken for sequencing was PBMCs. Receptors were obtained from a woman in her late teens or twenties in good health and CMV-seronegative.

A single count supports this clone. The rearrangement links TRBV6-6 to TRBJ1-2; D is undetermined. This CDR3 is built from 14 residues. Trimming took 2 bases from V and 8 from J, leaving 15 bases between them. In germline, CDR1 is MNHNY, CDR2 SVGAGI (reference sequence). CDR3 protein: CASSYDSTSWGYTF. In DNA form, the CDR3 reads TGTGCCAGCAGTTACGACTCAACCTCCTGGGGCTACACCTTC.

This chain links TRBV6-5 with TRBJ1-3; a possible D gene is TRBD1 (6 bases). In germline, CDR1 is MNHEY, CDR2 SVGAGI. The germline V and J ends were trimmed by 4 bases and 2 bases, with 12 bases remaining between them. CDR3 length equals 15 residues. The CDR3: CASSLNRETGNTIYF. The CDR3 region has the DNA TGTGCCAGCAGTTTAAACAGGGAAACTGGAAACACCATATATTTT.

The chain employs TRBV10-3 and TRBJ2-1; 7 positions match TRBD1. The CDR3 is 14 amino acids. Per the germline V gene, CDR1 is ENHRY and CDR2 is SYGVKD. The V segment lost 6 bases and the J segment 5 bases; nucleotides outside the gene matches: 7. CDR3 loop: CAIRGDRPHNEQFF. The CDR3 DNA is TGTGCCATCAGGGGGGACAGACCCCACAATGAGCAGTTCTTC.

This clone was detected only once. The chain carries TRBV15 and TRBJ2-5; 8 nucleotides agree with TRBD2. The CDR3 has 17 amino acids. With 4 bases clipped from V and 2 bases from J, the junction kept 12 bases outside the gene matches. Germline CDR1 is LNHNV and CDR2 is YYDKDF (reference sequence). The CDR3 region has the DNA TGTGCCACCAGCAAGAGAGGGATTAGCGGGACACAAGAGACCCAGTACTTC. It translates to CATSKRGISGTQETQYF.

The gene calls are TRBV5-1 and TRBJ2-2; 7 positions agree with TRBD2. This CDR3 spans 15 amino acids. Per the germline V gene, CDR1 is SGHRS and CDR2 is YFSETQ. Unmatched junction bases numbered 2, after V lost 2 bases and J lost 1 base. As DNA, the CDR3 is TGCGCCAGCAGCTTAGCGGGATTGAACACCGGGGAGCTGTTTTTT. This codes for CASSLAGLNTGELFF.